This entry concerns a single TCR beta chain. In the source study's methods: Cell counts per sample came from amplifying reference gene primers. Clones were read by immunoSEQ multiplex PCR, and TCRdb kept only the in-frame ones, dropping some. D and trimming come from the DNA, and the V and J calls and clone size come from that table. The data contain some 80,000 clones, about 85% of them seen just once; the ten biggest clones take up around 9.7%. CDR1 and CDR2 (germline): DFQATT, SNEGSKA (reference sequence). The CDR3 loop spans 15 amino acids. Trimming removed 3 bases at V and 8 bases at J, with 19 bases between. This entry belongs to a study of blood T cell repertoires in COVID-19. Study at large: COVID-19 samples, acute and convalescent, were from the United States, Italy and Spain. From T cells, B-cell-depleted T cells, or PBMCs came the material, which was cDNA or gDNA.

Sequencing used peripheral blood. This rearrangement joins TRBV20-1 to TRBJ2-2; no firm D call. The TCR sequence derives from a human donor in a cohort sampled during active COVID-19. Here the CDR3 reads CSASNPGLPAGELFF. CDR3 DNA sequence: TGCAGTGCTAGTAATCCGGGTCTCCCGGCGGGGGAGCTGTTTTTT.